The 13 T cell receptor beta chains in this list originate from one sample, sequenced in a study of alternative splicing in chronic myeloid leukemia remission. Study summary: Trial remission samples were taken at major or complete molecular response, at 12 or 24 months.

Each library started from 1 ug total RNA with poly-A enrichment. No DNA is given; TCRdb re-called the bulk RNA-seq reads and lists each CDR3 protein once. This repertoire includes more than 60 distinct CDR3 sequences. The material sequenced was PBMCs or total blood leukocytes (not recorded which), taken during remission. The receptor set was obtained from an adult with chronic myeloid leukemia.

The chain recombines TRBV19 with TRBJ2-1; no DNA is available, so the TRBD2 call from TCRdb remains unchecked. Per the germline V gene, CDR1 is LNHDA and CDR2 is SQIVND (reference sequence). The CDR3 runs 14 residues. CDR3 sequence: CASSIRGQRDEQFF.

The chain carries TRBV28 and TRBJ1-2. The CDR3 has 14 residues. Germline assignment: CDR1 MDHEN and CDR2 SYDVKM. This CDR3 reads CASSFTGGRRGYTF.

This sequence joins TRBV7-2 and TRBJ2-1; checking the TCRdb D call of TRBD2 is not possible without DNA. CDR3 size: 15 residues. Germline CDR1 SGHTA, CDR2 FQGNSA. CDR3 amino acids: CASSFTSGGYNEQFF.

V usage is TRBV7-9 and J usage is TRBJ1-1. The CDR3 runs 13 residues. Germline CDR1 reads SEHNR; CDR2 reads FQNEAQ (reference sequence). CDR3 region: CASSRRGNTEAFF.

The V gene is TRBV12-3 or TRBV12-4, the J gene TRBJ2-2; TCRdb's D gene call, TRBD2, goes unchecked for lack of DNA. The CDR3 runs to 13 residues. The CDR3 sequence: CASSVMGTGELFF.

The rearrangement uses TRBV5-1 and TRBJ2-2; without DNA, the TCRdb call of TRBD2 cannot be checked. Germline lookup yields CDR1 SGHRS and CDR2 YFSETQ. This CDR3 region has 15 residues. CDR3 loop: CASSKDPANTGELFF.

The rearrangement links TRBV20-1 to TRBJ2-1; the TCRdb call, TRBD2, lacks DNA for checking. CDR3 size: 13 residues. The V gene's germline CDR1 is DFQATT and CDR2 SNEGSKA (reference sequence). CDR3 sequence: CSARDLTSGLQFF.

The rearrangement uses TRBV5-5 and TRBJ1-5; TCRdb gives TRBD1 as the D gene, but with no DNA this cannot be confirmed. The CDR3 extends over 14 amino acids. Germline V gene data show CDR1 as SGHKS and CDR2 as YYEKEE (reference sequence). The CDR3 loop is CASSFRVGNQPQHF.

This chain uses TRBV19 with TRBJ1-1. The CDR3 runs 13 residues. Looked up from germline, CDR1 is LNHDA and CDR2 is SQIVND (reference sequence). The CDR3 spells CASMGRAGAEAFF.

This clonotype has just one count. The gene calls are TRBV18 and TRBJ2-7; TCRdb lists TRBD2, though no DNA is available to test this call. The CDR3 length is 14 residues. Germline assignment: CDR1 KGHSH and CDR2 LQKENI. CDR3 protein: CASSLTGPAYEQYF.

The rearrangement links TRBV6-1 to TRBJ1-1; TCRdb indicates TRBD1, and absent DNA this call remains unverified. Looked up from germline, CDR1 is MNHNS and CDR2 is SASEGT. CDR3 length equals 14 residues. The CDR3 protein is CASRAGTGNTEAFF.

The CDR3 loop reads CASSYGGGADTQYF. The chain uses TRBV5-1 and TRBJ2-3; TCRdb gives TRBD2 as the D gene, but with no DNA this cannot be confirmed. Germline V CDR1 and CDR2: SGHRS, YFSETQ. This CDR3 spans 14 amino acids.

The chain has TRBV29-1 and TRBJ1-1. This CDR3 comprises 11 residues. Germline CDR1 SQVTM, CDR2 ANQGSEA. The CDR3 is CSAGMNTEAFF.